These 22 T cell receptor beta chains share one sample of origin, sequenced in a study of cytomegalovirus exposure and HLA in healthy donors. The PCR used 60 Vbeta and 13 Jbeta primers. Measured with immunoSEQ multiplex PCR; TCRdb has only the in-frame clones, and not every one. This table has some 200,000 clones, about 76% appearing once. Source material: PBMCs. These receptors all stem from a male donor in good health and CMV-seropositive.

The rearrangement uses TRBV7-3 and TRBJ1-1, with D possibly being TRBD1 (5 bases). The CDR3 spans 15 residues. CDR1 is SGHTA, CDR2 FQGTGA, per germline. V lost 5 bases, J lost 1 base, and 14 bases lay in between. The DNA of the CDR3 is TGTGCCAGCAGCCGACGCCCTGGGGCGAACACTGAAGCTTTCTTT. Translated: CASSRRPGANTEAFF.

The rearrangement uses TRBV5-8 and TRBJ1-2; possible D gene TRBD1, 6 bases. The CDR3 sequence is 13 residues long. The germline V gene encodes CDR1 SGHTS and CDR2 YDEGEE. V was cut by 5 bases and J by 3 bases, with 11 bases left in between. The CDR3 protein is CASSRDTYYGYTF. CDR3 bases: TGTGCCAGCAGTAGGGACACCTACTATGGCTACACCTTC.

The chain is built from TRBV10-3 and TRBJ1-5; tentative D call: TRBD1 (5 bases). The length of the CDR3 is 15 residues. Germline CDR1 ENHRY, CDR2 SYGVKD. V lost 6 bases to trimming and J lost 0 bases, with 12 bases between them. CDR3 in DNA: TGTGCCATCAGCGATCGACAGCCTAGCAATCAGCCCCAGCATTTT. Its protein product is CAISDRQPSNQPQHF.

V gene TRBV5-4 combines with J gene TRBJ2-2; D perhaps matches TRBD1 (6 bases). CDR3 length: 15 amino acids. Trimming left V 3 bases short and J 6 bases short, with 15 bases between. Germline CDR1 is SGHNT and CDR2 is YYREEE (reference sequence). The CDR3 reads CASSWGGQSPGELFF. As DNA, the CDR3 is TGTGCCAGCAGCTGGGGCGGACAGTCCCCCGGGGAGCTGTTTTTT.

CDR3 bases: TGTGCCAGCAGCGAGCAGGGGGCGTCTGGGGCCAACGTCCTGACTTTC. Translation: CASSEQGASGANVLTF. This chain links TRBV9 with TRBJ2-6, with 8 positions matching TRBD1. Trimming at V came to 3 bases and at J to 1 base, leaving 3 bases not matched to a gene. The CDR3 spans 16 residues. Germline V lookup: CDR1 SGDLS, CDR2 YYNGEE. Full variable domain (outside the CDR3, taken from reference TRBV9 and TRBJ2-6): DSGVTQTPKHLITATGQRVTLRCSPRSGDLSVYWYQQSLDQGLQFLIQYYNGEERAKGNILERFSAQQFPDLHSELNLSSLELGDSALYFCASSEQGASGANVLTFGAGSRLTVL.

Concerning this clone itself: The germline gene is not matched at one end of the junction; a read error may be the cause. The rearrangement links TRBV9 to TRBJ2-1, with D perhaps TRBD1 (6 bases). The V gene's germline CDR1 is SGDLS and CDR2 YYNGEE. This CDR3 is 15 amino acids long. The DNA of the CDR3 is TGTGCCAGCAGCACCCTGGACAGCTCCCACAATGAGCAGTTCTTC. Its translation: CASSTLDSSHNEQFF.

This chain joins TRBV30 and TRBJ1-5, with D possibly matching TRBD1 (5 bases). The V end was cut by 3 bases, the J end by 0 bases, with 12 bases between. This CDR3 contains 15 residues. Germline CDR1 and CDR2: GTSNPN and SVGIG (reference sequence). For the CDR3, the DNA is TGTGCCTGGAGGCAGACGGACAATAGCAATCAGCCCCAGCATTTT. Encoded protein: CAWRQTDNSNQPQHF.

This clone was counted only a few times. The chain joins TRBV29-1 to TRBJ2-1; weak D call: TRBD2 (6 bases). Germline values: CDR1 SQVTM, CDR2 ANQGSEA. There are 14 residues in the CDR3. The ends were cut back, 3 bases at V and 8 bases at J, with 17 bases in the middle. The CDR3 sequence is CSVEVVGGLYEQFF. The CDR3 DNA reads as TGCAGCGTTGAGGTGGTGGGGGGATTGTATGAGCAGTTCTTC.

Here the CDR3 reads CASSFSRASTGELFF. The CDR3 nucleotides are TGTGCCAGCAGCTTTTCCAGGGCTAGCACCGGGGAGCTGTTTTTT. The rearrangement joins TRBV7-2 to TRBJ2-2; tentatively, D is TRBD1 (5 bases). The ends were cut back, 3 bases at V and 4 bases at J, with 12 bases in the middle. CDR3 length equals 15 residues. Germline assignment: CDR1 SGHTA and CDR2 FQGNSA.

The chain employs TRBV7-3 and TRBJ1-1; D gene uncertain. Germline V CDR1 and CDR2: SGHTA, FQGTGA. This CDR3 has 13 residues. V was cut by 5 bases and J by 1 base, with 8 bases left in between. The CDR3 DNA reads TGTGCCAGCAGCGTGGAGGGGAACACTGAAGCTTTCTTT. Translation gives CASSVEGNTEAFF.

The DNA for the CDR3 is TGTGCCAGCAGCTCCCTGACTAGCGGGAACTACAATGAGCAGTTCTTC. Translated, it gives CASSSLTSGNYNEQFF. The rearrangement links TRBV7-3 to TRBJ2-1; TRBD2 aligns across 11 bases. Looked up from germline, CDR1 is SGHTA and CDR2 is FQGTGA. The CDR3 contains 16 residues. V trimming: 4 bases; J trimming: 3 bases; junction bases outside the gene matches: 5.

The genes are TRBV7-6 and TRBJ2-3; TRBD2 agrees at 10 bases. With 3 bases clipped from V and 4 bases from J, the junction kept 7 bases outside the gene matches. The CDR3 length is 16 residues. Germline V lookup: CDR1 SGHVS, CDR2 FNYEAQ. The CDR3 sequence is CASSLMSSGSADTQYF. CDR3 DNA sequence: TGTGCCAGCAGCTTGATGTCTAGCGGGAGTGCAGATACGCAGTATTTT. Together with reference TRBV7-6 and TRBJ2-3, the CDR3 gives the full variable domain: GAGVSQSPRYKVTKRGQDVALRCDPISGHVSLYWYRQALGQGPEFLTYFNYEAQQDKSGLPNDRFSAERPEGSISTLTIQRTEQRDSAMYRCASSLMSSGSADTQYFGPGTRLTVL.

In its sample, this clone was seen a few times. This chain joins TRBV4-2 and TRBJ2-5; 12 bases line up with TRBD2. CDR1 LGHNA and CDR2 YNFKEQ come from the germline V gene. This CDR3 comprises 19 residues. The junction had 9 bases not matched to a gene; V was cut back by 0 bases and J by 1 base. The DNA for the CDR3 is TGTGCCAGCAGCCAAGACCCCCCCACTAGCGGGGGGTTCCAAGAGACCCAGTACTTC. Amino acids: CASSQDPPTSGGFQETQYF.

The chain links TRBV28 to TRBJ2-7; a possible D gene is TRBD1 (6 bases). CDR3 length equals 14 residues. V was clipped by 2 bases and J by 9 bases, with 17 bases between them. Germline V gene lookup returns CDR1 MDHEN and CDR2 SYDVKM. CDR3 in amino acids: CASSLAQGGQGQYF. The CDR3 DNA reads TGTGCCAGCAGTTTAGCACAGGGTGGCCAAGGGCAGTACTTC.

The chain recombines TRBV29-1 with TRBJ2-1; TRBD2 matches at 10 bases. Germline trimming cut 7 bases from V and 8 bases from J; bases unmatched to any gene: 11. The CDR3 sequence is 14 residues long. Germline CDR1 SQVTM, CDR2 ANQGSEA. The chain's CDR3 is CSAPLAGLADEQFF. CDR3 in DNA: TGCAGCGCTCCACTAGCGGGACTGGCGGATGAGCAGTTCTTC.

The genes are TRBV7-2 and TRBJ2-2; 10 bases agree with TRBD2. Germline V gene sequence: CDR1 SGHTA, CDR2 FQGNSA. CDR3 length: 16 amino acids. V gave up 8 bases and J gave up 4 bases; unmatched junction bases: 10. CDR3 region: CASRRLAGVFTGELFF. In DNA form, the CDR3 reads TGTGCCAGCCGGAGGCTAGCGGGAGTATTCACCGGGGAGCTGTTTTTT.

This clone was detected only a few times. The genes are TRBV30 and TRBJ2-1, with 9 bases matching TRBD2. Germline values: CDR1 GTSNPN, CDR2 SVGIG (reference sequence). V was pared by 0 bases and J by 3 bases, with 6 bases of the junction left unmatched. This CDR3 region has 16 residues. The CDR3 DNA sequence: TGTGCCTGGAGTGTACGGGAAGCGGGAGGCTACAATGAGCAGTTCTTC. The encoded protein is CAWSVREAGGYNEQFF.

The V call is TRBV4-2, the J call TRBJ2-1; the D gene is possibly TRBD2 (7 bases). The V and J ends lost 0 bases and 6 bases respectively, with 15 bases between them. Germline V gives CDR1 LGHNA, CDR2 YNFKEQ. The length of the CDR3 is 16 residues. The DNA of the CDR3 is TGTGCCAGCAGCCAAGACTTAGTGGGGGGGCTCAATGAGCAGTTCTTC. Translation: CASSQDLVGGLNEQFF.

CDR3 loop: CASSLGDSSNQPQHF. The CDR3 DNA follows: TGTGCCAGCAGCTTAGGGGACAGTAGCAATCAGCCCCAGCATTTT. The chain recombines TRBV7-2 with TRBJ1-5; 7 bases fit TRBD1. Per germline, CDR1 SGHTA and CDR2 FQGNSA. The CDR3 length is 15 residues. The J segment lost 0 bases and the V segment lost 1 base, leaving 0 bases of the junction unmatched.

The rearrangement joins TRBV5-8 to TRBJ1-4; D call uncertain. Germline CDR1 reads SGHTS; CDR2 reads YDEGEE. This CDR3 comprises 16 residues. The ends were cut back, 3 bases at V and 8 bases at J, with 20 bases in the middle. The CDR3 loop is CASSSRLPGTTEKLFF. DNA for the CDR3: TGTGCCAGCAGCTCGAGACTCCCGGGAACCACGGAAAAACTGTTTTTT.

The V gene is TRBV7-9, the J gene TRBJ2-5; 7 bases line up with TRBD1. Unmatched junction bases numbered 14, after V lost 1 base and J lost 3 bases. This CDR3 spans 18 amino acids. CDR1 and CDR2 (germline): SEHNR, FQNEAQ (reference sequence). CDR3: CASSLGTGAMLGEETQYF. The CDR3 DNA follows: TGTGCCAGCAGCTTAGGCACAGGGGCAATGCTGGGAGAAGAGACCCAGTACTTC.

This clone was picked up one time. This chain connects TRBV15 to TRBJ1-2, with 9 bases fitting TRBD1. From germline, CDR1 is LNHNV and CDR2 YYDKDF (reference sequence). V lost 5 bases, J lost 7 bases, and 11 bases stayed unmatched. The CDR3 is 15 residues long. CDR3 in DNA: TGTGCCACCAGCGTCAGCGGGACAGGGTATAGTGGCTACACCTTC. This sequence encodes CATSVSGTGYSGYTF.